This T cell receptor (beta chain) is drawn from a study of T cell changes during pregnancy in multiple sclerosis. TCRdb's table, derived via immunoSEQ multiplex PCR, lists solely in-frame clones and lacks some. Found here are about 60,000 clones, 80% to 95% of them singletons; the top ten hold more than 0.7%. With 3 bases removed from V and 1 base from J, the gap between germline ends came to 6 bases. Germline values: CDR1 KGHSH, CDR2 LQKENI. The CDR3 is 13 amino acids. This TCR derives from a female donor with multiple sclerosis, enrolled in a pregnancy study. The chain combines TRBV18 with TRBJ1-1; D gene uncertain. The specimen comprised peripheral blood, sampled in the first trimester of pregnancy. The CDR3 is CASSPFRNTEAFF. As DNA, the CDR3 is TGTGCCAGCTCACCGTTTCGGAACACTGAAGCTTTCTTT.